The rows below give T cell receptor beta chains drawn from one sample of a study of blood T cell repertoires in COVID-19. Assay used: immunoSEQ multiplex PCR; TCRdb lists only in-frame clones, some missing. This sample has 150,000 to 200,000 clones, with more than 70% found just once. The material sequenced was peripheral blood. The receptors derive from a man between 50 and 59 years old who had recovered from COVID-19. Both conserved end residues are part of each CDR3. A D gene is named only where the DNA matches it firmly. Clone sizes are given selectively: once, few, many, or a class where the clone is expanded.

V gene	clone size	D gene	J gene	CDR3 protein	CDR3 DNA
TRBV27	-	-	TRBJ1-3	CASSSAADHLWRNTIYF	TGTGCCAGCAGTAGCGCAGCAGACCATCTCTGGAGAAACACCATATATTTT
TRBV19	-	-	TRBJ1-5	CASTWGRGNQPQHF	TGTGCCAGTACCTGGGGCAGGGGAAATCAGCCCCAGCATTTT
TRBV18	-	-	TRBJ2-7	CASSPGPSPSEQYF	TGTGCCAGCTCACCAGGCCCTAGCCCCTCCGAGCAGTACTTC
TRBV2	-	-	TRBJ2-7	CASSFLTGFSYEQYF	TGTGCCAGCAGTTTTCTAACAGGCTTCTCCTACGAGCAGTACTTC
TRBV4-3	-	TRBD1	TRBJ1-6	CASSPYYPTGGGHSPLHF	TGCGCCAGCAGCCCTTATTACCCGACAGGGGGCGGGCATTCACCCCTCCACTTT
TRBV27	-	-	TRBJ2-3	CASGNRGHIDTQYF	TGTGCCAGCGGAAACAGAGGACACATAGATACGCAGTATTTT
TRBV2	once	TRBD1	TRBJ1-5	CASSVTGLGNQPQHF	TGTGCCAGCAGCGTGACAGGGTTGGGCAATCAGCCCCAGCATTTT
TRBV6-2/TRBV6-3	-	-	TRBJ2-2	CASSSGDTGELFF	TGTGCCAGCAGTTCGGGAGACACCGGGGAGCTGTTTTTT
TRBV7-3	-	TRBD2	TRBJ2-1	CASSSPGTSAYNEQFF	TGTGCCAGCAGCTCACCCGGGACTAGCGCCTACAATGAGCAGTTCTTC
TRBV9	-	TRBD2	TRBJ2-1	CASSVSGREGNEQFF	TGTGCCAGCAGCGTATCCGGGAGGGAGGGCAATGAGCAGTTCTTC
TRBV2	-	TRBD2	TRBJ2-3	CASAGLAVSTDTQYF	TGTGCCAGTGCTGGACTAGCGGTGAGCACAGATACGCAGTATTTT
TRBV6-2/TRBV6-3	-	-	TRBJ1-5	CASSWRESSNQPQHF	TGTGCCAGCAGTTGGCGGGAGAGTTCCAATCAGCCCCAGCATTTT
TRBV18	-	TRBD2	TRBJ2-7	CASSRLAGDDEQYF	TGTGCCAGCTCCAGACTAGCGGGGGACGACGAGCAGTACTTC
TRBV5-4	-	-	TRBJ2-1	CASSLNRNNEQFF	TGTGCCAGCAGCTTGAATAGAAACAATGAGCAGTTCTTC
TRBV28	-	TRBD1	TRBJ2-7	CASSFRAFGQGGYEQYF	TGTGCCAGCAGTTTTAGGGCCTTTGGACAGGGTGGCTACGAGCAGTACTTC
TRBV9	-	-	TRBJ2-2	CASSPQSADGELFF	TGTGCCAGCAGCCCACAATCAGCGGACGGGGAGCTGTTTTTT